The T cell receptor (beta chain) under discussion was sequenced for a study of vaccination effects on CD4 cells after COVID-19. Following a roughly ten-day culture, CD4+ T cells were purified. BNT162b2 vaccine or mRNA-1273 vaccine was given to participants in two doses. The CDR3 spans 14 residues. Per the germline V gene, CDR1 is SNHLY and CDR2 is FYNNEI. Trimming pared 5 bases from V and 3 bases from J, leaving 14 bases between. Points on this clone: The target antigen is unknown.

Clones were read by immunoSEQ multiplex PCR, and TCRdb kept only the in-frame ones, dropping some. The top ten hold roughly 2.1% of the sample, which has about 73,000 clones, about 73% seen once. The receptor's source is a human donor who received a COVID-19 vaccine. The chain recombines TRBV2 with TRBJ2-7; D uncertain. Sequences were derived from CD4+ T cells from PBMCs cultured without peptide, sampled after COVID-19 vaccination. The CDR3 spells CASSYRALSYEQYV. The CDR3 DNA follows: TGTGCCAGCAGTTATCGGGCCTTGAGCTACGAGCAGTACGTC.